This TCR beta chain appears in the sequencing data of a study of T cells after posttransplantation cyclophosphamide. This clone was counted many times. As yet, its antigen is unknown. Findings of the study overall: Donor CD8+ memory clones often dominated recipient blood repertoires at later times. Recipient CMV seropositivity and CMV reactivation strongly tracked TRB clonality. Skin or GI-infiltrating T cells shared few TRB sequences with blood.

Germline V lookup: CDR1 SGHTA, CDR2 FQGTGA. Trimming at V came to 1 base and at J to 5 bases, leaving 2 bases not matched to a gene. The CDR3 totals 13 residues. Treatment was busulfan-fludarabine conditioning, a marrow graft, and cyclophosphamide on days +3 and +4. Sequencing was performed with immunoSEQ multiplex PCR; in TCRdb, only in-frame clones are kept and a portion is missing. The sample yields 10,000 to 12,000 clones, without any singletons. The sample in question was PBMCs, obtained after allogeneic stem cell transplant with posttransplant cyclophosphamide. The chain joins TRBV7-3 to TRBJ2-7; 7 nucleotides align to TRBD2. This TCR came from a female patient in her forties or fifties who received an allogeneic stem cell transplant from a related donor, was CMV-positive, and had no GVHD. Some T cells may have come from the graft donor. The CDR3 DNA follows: TGTGCCAGCAGCTTAAGTCGGGAGGACGAGCAGTACTTC. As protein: CASSLSREDEQYF.